These 22 T cell receptor beta chains originate from one sample sequenced in a study of T cell changes during pregnancy in multiple sclerosis. Profiled with immunoSEQ multiplex PCR; TCRdb holds only in-frame clones, not every one. The top ten hold 0.7% to 0.85% of the sample, which has tens of thousands of clones, roughly 91% seen once. Sequencing was performed on CD4+ T cells from peripheral blood mononuclear cells, taken in the first trimester of pregnancy. Source of these receptors: a female donor in good health, enrolled as a control in a pregnancy study.

In its sample, this clone is medium-sized. The chain couples TRBV4-2 to TRBJ2-2; TRBD2 aligns across 9 bases. Germline-derived CDR1 and CDR2 are LGHNA and YNFKEQ. Unmatched junction bases numbered 9, after V lost 0 bases and J lost 1 base. The CDR3 runs to 19 residues. CDR3 coding DNA: TGTGCCAGCAGCCAAGATATGGCTAGCGGGGCCCTGAACACCGGGGAGCTGTTTTTT. Its protein product is CASSQDMASGALNTGELFF.

This clone was recorded only once. The rearrangement joins TRBV7-9 to TRBJ2-5; the match to TRBD1 covers 7 bases. The CDR3 is 14 residues long. Germline CDR1 is SEHNR and CDR2 is FQNEAQ (reference sequence). V trimming: 5 bases; J trimming: 2 bases; junction bases outside the gene matches: 5. The CDR3 DNA reads as TGTGCCAGCAGCGACCGGACAGGACAAGAGACCCAGTACTTC. It translates to CASSDRTGQETQYF.

This sequence joins TRBV5-4 and TRBJ1-1; D ambiguous. This CDR3 contains 15 residues. CDR1 and CDR2 (germline): SGHNT, YYREEE (reference sequence). V was cut by 4 bases and J by 1 base, with 14 bases left in between. CDR3 sequence reads: CASSPEVYANTEAFF. In DNA, the CDR3 is TGTGCCAGCAGCCCCGAGGTGTATGCGAACACTGAAGCTTTCTTT. Based on the CDR3 plus reference TRBV5-4 and TRBJ1-1, the full variable domain is ETGVTQSPTHLIKTRGQQVTLRCSSQSGHNTVSWYQQALGQGPQFIFQYYREEENGRGNFPPRFSGLQFPNYSSELNVNALELDDSALYLCASSPEVYANTEAFFGQGTRLTVV.

This rearrangement joins TRBV7-8 to TRBJ2-3; TRBD1 matches 7 bases. With 5 bases clipped from V and 1 base from J, the junction kept 3 bases outside the gene matches. There are 14 residues in the CDR3. Germline CDR1 and CDR2: SGHVS and FQNEAQ. CDR3 in amino acids: CASSLTGGTDTQYF. CDR3 DNA sequence: TGTGCCAGCAGCCTAACAGGGGGCACAGATACGCAGTATTTT.

The CDR3 is CASRGAGGPDTQYF. The CDR3 coding sequence is TGTGCCAGCAGAGGCGCGGGGGGTCCAGATACGCAGTATTTT. V is TRBV7-9 and J is TRBJ2-3; the match to TRBD2 covers 8 bases. Germline loops: CDR1 SEHNR, CDR2 FQNEAQ (reference sequence). With V trimmed by 6 bases and J by 4 bases, 6 bases remained unmatched. The CDR3 covers 14 residues. Based on the CDR3 plus reference TRBV7-9 and TRBJ2-3, the full variable domain is DTGVSQNPRHKITKRGQNVTFRCDPISEHNRLYWYRQTLGQGPEFLTYFQNEAQLEKSRLLSDRFSAERPKGSFSTLEIQRTEQGDSAMYLCASRGAGGPDTQYFGPGTRLTVL.

The V call is TRBV6-1, the J call TRBJ1-1; D is undetermined. V lost 0 bases and J 7 bases, leaving 6 bases between the germline ends. This CDR3 region has 12 residues. Germline values: CDR1 MNHNS, CDR2 SASEGT. For the CDR3, the DNA is TGTGCCAGCAGTGAAGCGCGCTTTGAAGCTTTCTTT. This sequence encodes CASSEARFEAFF.

The chain combines TRBV19 with TRBJ2-1, with 11 bases matching TRBD2. V trimming: 4 bases; J trimming: 3 bases; junction bases outside the gene matches: 11. There are 18 residues in the CDR3. Germline V gives CDR1 LNHDA, CDR2 SQIVND (reference sequence). The CDR3 DNA reads TGTGCCAGTAGTAGGTCCCCCGGGACTAGCGGACTCTACAATGAGCAGTTCTTC. Protein: CASSRSPGTSGLYNEQFF.

The V gene is TRBV5-1, the J gene TRBJ2-6; 8 bases line up with TRBD1. Germline trimming cut 3 bases from V and 0 bases from J; bases unmatched to any gene: 5. Germline values: CDR1 SGHRS, CDR2 YFSETQ. This CDR3 has 17 residues. CDR3 bases: TGCGCCAGCAGCTGGGCAGGGGGCGACTCTGGGGCCAACGTCCTGACTTTC. As protein: CASSWAGGDSGANVLTF.

In this sample, this clone turned up once. The V call is TRBV2, the J call TRBJ2-7; 10 nucleotides agree with TRBD2. Germline V gives CDR1 SNHLY, CDR2 FYNNEI. The CDR3 runs 16 residues. With 3 bases clipped from V and 4 bases from J, the junction kept 9 bases outside the gene matches. In nucleotides, the CDR3 is TGTGCCAGCAGTGACCCGCCTACTAGCGGGGTATACGAGCAGTACTTC. This gives the protein CASSDPPTSGVYEQYF.

This chain links TRBV10-3 with TRBJ1-2, with D possibly being TRBD1 (5 bases). The CDR3 length is 13 residues. Germline V lookup: CDR1 ENHRY, CDR2 SYGVKD. V shed 4 bases and J shed 7 bases, with 13 bases lying between them. DNA for the CDR3: TGTGCCATCAGTGTATCGGGGGAGACTGGCTACACCTTC. Protein sequence: CAISVSGETGYTF.

The rearrangement uses TRBV7-2 and TRBJ2-1, with TRBD1 matching 8 bases. J lost 5 bases, V lost 5 bases, and 8 bases had no gene match. Germline V gene data show CDR1 as SGHTA and CDR2 as FQGNSA. This CDR3 spans 15 amino acids. CDR3 DNA sequence: TGTGCCAGCAGCCCTCAGACAGGGGTCCACAATGAGCAGTTCTTC. Translation: CASSPQTGVHNEQFF.

The sample holds one count of this clone. The chain joins TRBV19 to TRBJ2-6; D remains unclear. The V end lost 6 bases, the J end lost 4 bases, and 16 bases lay between the germline ends. Germline CDR1 reads LNHDA; CDR2 reads SQIVND (reference sequence). This CDR3 spans 16 amino acids. The CDR3 nucleotides are TGTGCCAGTAGACCCAGCCGTGGAGCCGGGGCCAACGTCCTGACTTTC. Its translation: CASRPSRGAGANVLTF.

V usage is TRBV9 and J usage is TRBJ2-7, with TRBD1 identical over 8 bases. CDR1 SGDLS and CDR2 YYNGEE come from the germline V gene. The trim removed 4 bases at V and 3 bases at J, leaving 9 bases unmatched. The CDR3 extends over 15 amino acids. CDR3 protein: CASSSTTGAGYEQYF. DNA of the CDR3: TGTGCCAGCAGCTCAACGACAGGGGCCGGCTACGAGCAGTACTTC.

The gene calls are TRBV6-5 and TRBJ1-2; a weak D match, TRBD1 (5 bases). In germline, CDR1 is MNHEY, CDR2 SVGAGI. The V and J ends lost 0 bases and 8 bases respectively, with 16 bases between them. CDR3 size: 15 residues. CDR3 DNA sequence: TGTGCCAGCAGTTACTCCCTGGGGCAGGGATCAGGCTACACCTTC. Amino acids: CASSYSLGQGSGYTF.

The genes are TRBV7-9 and TRBJ2-7, with D perhaps matching TRBD1 (5 bases). Germline CDR1 and CDR2: SEHNR and FQNEAQ (reference sequence). The CDR3 runs 12 residues. V dropped 5 bases and J dropped 3 bases, with 8 bases sitting between them. The CDR3 bases are TGTGCCAGCAGCCAGGACAACTACGAGCAGTACTTC. It encodes CASSQDNYEQYF.

The J gene is TRBJ2-2, the V gene TRBV18; weak D call: TRBD2 (6 bases). Germline-derived CDR1 and CDR2 are KGHSH and LQKENI. V was clipped by 6 bases and J by 6 bases, with 8 bases between them. The CDR3 has 12 amino acids. The CDR3 here is CASSRLAGELFF. Written as DNA, the CDR3 is TGTGCCAGCTCCCGACTAGCCGGGGAGCTGTTTTTT.

This clone was found once. This chain uses TRBV6-5 with TRBJ2-3; D gene unclear. The CDR3 length is 13 residues. V lost 4 bases to trimming and J lost 11 bases, with 16 bases between them. The germline V gene has CDR1 MNHEY and CDR2 SVGAGI. The CDR3 loop reads CASSSDKAFGQYF. The CDR3 coding sequence is TGTGCCAGCAGTTCAGACAAGGCGTTCGGGCAGTATTTT.

The rearrangement uses TRBV11-1 and TRBJ2-3, with 10 bases lining up with TRBD2. V lost 5 bases and J lost 3; bases outside the gene matches: 8. There are 16 residues in the CDR3. Germline V gene data show CDR1 as SGHAT and CDR2 as FQDESV (reference sequence). CDR3 sequence: CASSRLLAGETDTQYF. CDR3 sequence (DNA): TGTGCCAGCAGCCGTCTCCTAGCGGGAGAAACAGATACGCAGTATTTT.

The rearrangement uses TRBV5-5 and TRBJ1-4; D is unresolved. This CDR3 region has 12 residues. Trimming shortened V by 4 bases and J by 4 bases, and 5 bases separated the two germline ends. Germline-derived CDR1 and CDR2 are SGHKS and YYEKEE (reference sequence). CDR3 sequence (DNA): TGTGCCAGCAGCCCTCTTAATGAAAAACTGTTTTTT. Encoded protein: CASSPLNEKLFF.

This clone occurred a few times. This chain joins TRBV6-1 and TRBJ1-3; D possibly corresponds to TRBD1 (6 bases). The germline V and J ends were trimmed by 6 bases and 4 bases, with 16 bases remaining between them. Looked up from germline, CDR1 is MNHNS and CDR2 is SASEGT. The CDR3 extends over 15 amino acids. The CDR3 loop reads CASSEQQGEGNTIYF. CDR3 in DNA: TGTGCCAGCAGCGAACAACAGGGAGAAGGAAACACCATATATTTT.

The V gene is TRBV6-5, the J gene TRBJ1-4; 9 nucleotides match TRBD1. The V and J ends lost 5 bases and 7 bases, in that order; junction bases with no gene match: 5. CDR3 length equals 14 residues. CDR1 and CDR2 from the germline V gene are MNHEY and SVGAGI. The CDR3 nucleotides read TGTGCCAGCAGTCACAGGGGGCCGGGTGAAAAACTGTTTTTT. Translation gives CASSHRGPGEKLFF.

The rearrangement joins TRBV7-2 to TRBJ2-1, with 7 bases fitting TRBD2. The CDR3 consists of 17 residues. With V trimmed by 5 bases and J by 13 bases, 23 bases remained unmatched. Germline-derived CDR1 and CDR2 are SGHTA and FQGNSA. The CDR3 region is CASSARPRDYPTRAQFF. CDR3 DNA: TGTGCCAGCAGCGCCCGCCCCCGGGACTACCCCACCAGGGCCCAGTTCTTC.